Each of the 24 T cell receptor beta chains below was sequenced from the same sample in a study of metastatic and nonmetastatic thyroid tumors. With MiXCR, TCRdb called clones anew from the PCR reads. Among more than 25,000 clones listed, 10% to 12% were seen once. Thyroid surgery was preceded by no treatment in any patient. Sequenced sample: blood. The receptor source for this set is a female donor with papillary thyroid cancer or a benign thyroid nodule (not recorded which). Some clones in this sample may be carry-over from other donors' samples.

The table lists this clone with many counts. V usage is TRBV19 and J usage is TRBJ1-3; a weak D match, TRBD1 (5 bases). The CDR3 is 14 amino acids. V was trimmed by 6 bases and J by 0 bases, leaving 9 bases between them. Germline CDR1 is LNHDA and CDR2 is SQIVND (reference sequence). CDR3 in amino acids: CASRTELSGNTIYF. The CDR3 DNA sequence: TGTGCCAGTAGGACAGAACTCTCTGGAAACACCATATATTTT.

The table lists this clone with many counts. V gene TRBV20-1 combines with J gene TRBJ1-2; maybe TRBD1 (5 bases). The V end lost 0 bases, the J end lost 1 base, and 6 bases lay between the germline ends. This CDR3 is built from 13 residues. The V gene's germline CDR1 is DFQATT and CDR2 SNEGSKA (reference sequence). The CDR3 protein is CSAREQDNYGYTF. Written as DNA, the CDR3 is TGCAGTGCTAGAGAACAGGATAACTATGGCTACACCTTC.

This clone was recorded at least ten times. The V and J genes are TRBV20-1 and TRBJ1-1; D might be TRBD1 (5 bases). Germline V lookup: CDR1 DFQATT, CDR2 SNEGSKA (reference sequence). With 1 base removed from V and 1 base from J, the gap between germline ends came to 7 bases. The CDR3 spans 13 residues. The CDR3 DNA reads TGCAGTGCTAGAGGGGGGGGGAACACTGAAGCTTTCTTT. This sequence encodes CSARGGGNTEAFF.

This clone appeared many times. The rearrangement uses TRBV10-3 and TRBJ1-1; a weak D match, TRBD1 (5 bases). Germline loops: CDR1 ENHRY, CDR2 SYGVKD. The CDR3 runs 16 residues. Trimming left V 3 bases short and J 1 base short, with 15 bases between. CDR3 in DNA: TGTGCCATCAGTGAAGTGGGGCAGACGGGGAACACTGAAGCTTTCTTT. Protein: CAISEVGQTGNTEAFF.

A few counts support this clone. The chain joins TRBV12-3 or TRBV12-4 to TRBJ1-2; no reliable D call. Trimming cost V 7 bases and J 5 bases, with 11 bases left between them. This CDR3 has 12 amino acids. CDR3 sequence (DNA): TGTGCCAGCAAGGTCGACGGTTATGGCTACACCTTC. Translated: CASKVDGYGYTF.

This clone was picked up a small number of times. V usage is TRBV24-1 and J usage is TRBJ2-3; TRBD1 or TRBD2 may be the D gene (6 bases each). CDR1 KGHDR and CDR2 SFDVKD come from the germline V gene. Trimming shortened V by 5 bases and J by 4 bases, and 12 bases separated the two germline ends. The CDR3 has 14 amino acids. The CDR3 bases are TGTGCCACCAGTGTGAACAGGGAGGCAGATACGCAGTATTTT. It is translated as CATSVNREADTQYF.

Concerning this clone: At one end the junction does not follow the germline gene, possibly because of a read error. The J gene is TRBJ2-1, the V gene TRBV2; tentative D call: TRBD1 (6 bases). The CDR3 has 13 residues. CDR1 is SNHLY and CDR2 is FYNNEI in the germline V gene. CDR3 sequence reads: CASSHEGGNEQFF. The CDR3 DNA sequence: TGTGCGAGCAGCCACGAAGGGGGCAATGAGCAGTTCTTC.

The CDR3 sequence: CASSLSGTDNSPLHF. As DNA, the CDR3 is TGTGCCAGCAGCTTAAGCGGGACAGATAATTCACCCCTCCACTTT. The V and J genes are TRBV7-2 and TRBJ1-6; TRBD1 aligns across 7 bases. The CDR3 is 15 residues long. Germline CDR1 reads SGHTA; CDR2 reads FQGNSA. With 2 bases clipped from V and 5 bases from J, the junction kept 3 bases outside the gene matches.

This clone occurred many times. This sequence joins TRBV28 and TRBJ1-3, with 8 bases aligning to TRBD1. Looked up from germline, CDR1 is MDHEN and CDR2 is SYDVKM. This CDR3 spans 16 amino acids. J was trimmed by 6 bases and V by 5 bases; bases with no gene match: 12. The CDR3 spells CASSLLLAGGENTIYF. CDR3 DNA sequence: TGTGCCAGCAGTCTCCTCTTGGCAGGGGGCGAAAACACCATATATTTT.

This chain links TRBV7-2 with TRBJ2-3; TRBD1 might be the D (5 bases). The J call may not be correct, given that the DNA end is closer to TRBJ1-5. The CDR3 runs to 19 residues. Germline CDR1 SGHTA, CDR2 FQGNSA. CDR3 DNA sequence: TGTGCCAGCAGCACCTATACCACGGCGTGGGAGTGGGGCGGAGATACGCAGCATTTT. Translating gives CASSTYTTAWEWGGDTQHF.

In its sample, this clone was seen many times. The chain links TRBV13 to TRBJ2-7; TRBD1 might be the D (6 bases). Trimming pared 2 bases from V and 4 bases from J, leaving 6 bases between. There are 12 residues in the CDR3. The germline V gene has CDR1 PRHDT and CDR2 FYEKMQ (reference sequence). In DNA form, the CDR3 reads TGTGCCAGCAGCTTAAGGGGGTACGAGCAGTACTTC. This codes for CASSLRGYEQYF. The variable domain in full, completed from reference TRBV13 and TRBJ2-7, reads AAGVIQSPRHLIKEKRETATLKCYPIPRHDTVYWYQQGPGQDPQFLISFYEKMQSDKGSIPDRFSAQQFSDYHSELNMSSLELGDSALYFCASSLRGYEQYFGPGTRLTVT.

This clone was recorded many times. CDR3 sequence reads: CASRVGGGRTLYEQYF. In nucleotides, the CDR3 is TGTGCCAGCAGGGTGGGGGGAGGTAGGACTCTTTACGAGCAGTACTTC. The J gene is TRBJ2-7, the V gene TRBV13; D possibly corresponds to TRBD2 (6 bases). The CDR3 extends over 16 amino acids. Germline V gene lookup returns CDR1 PRHDT and CDR2 FYEKMQ (reference sequence). V lost 6 bases, J lost 4 bases, and 22 bases lay in between. The whole variable domain, remainder taken from reference TRBV13 and TRBJ2-7, is AAGVIQSPRHLIKEKRETATLKCYPIPRHDTVYWYQQGPGQDPQFLISFYEKMQSDKGSIPDRFSAQQFSDYHSELNMSSLELGDSALYFCASRVGGGRTLYEQYFGPGTRLTVT.

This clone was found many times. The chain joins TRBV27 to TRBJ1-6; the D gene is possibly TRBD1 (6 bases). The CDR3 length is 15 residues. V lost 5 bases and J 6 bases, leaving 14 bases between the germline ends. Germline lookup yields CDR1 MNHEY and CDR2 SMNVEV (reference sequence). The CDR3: CASSPKGGGNSPLHF. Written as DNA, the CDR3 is TGTGCCAGCAGTCCGAAGGGAGGGGGTAATTCACCCCTCCACTTT.

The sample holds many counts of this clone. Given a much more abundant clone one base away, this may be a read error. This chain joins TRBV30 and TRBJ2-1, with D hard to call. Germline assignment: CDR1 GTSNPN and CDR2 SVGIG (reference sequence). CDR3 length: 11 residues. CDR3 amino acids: CARLIYSEQFF. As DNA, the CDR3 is TGTGCACGGCTAATCTACAGTGAGCAGTTCTTC.

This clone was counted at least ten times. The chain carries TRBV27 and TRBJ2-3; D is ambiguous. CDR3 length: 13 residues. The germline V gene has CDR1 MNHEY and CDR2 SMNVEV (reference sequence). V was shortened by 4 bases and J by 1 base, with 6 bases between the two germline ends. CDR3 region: CASSSLGTDTQYF. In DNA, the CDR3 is TGTGCCAGCAGTTCCCTGGGCACAGATACGCAGTATTTT.

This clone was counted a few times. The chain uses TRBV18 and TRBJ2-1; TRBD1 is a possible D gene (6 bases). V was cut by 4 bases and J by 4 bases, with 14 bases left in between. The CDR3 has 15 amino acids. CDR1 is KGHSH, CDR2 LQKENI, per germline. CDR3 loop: CASSLTSDRYNEQFF. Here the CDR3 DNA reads TGTGCCAGCTCACTTACATCCGACAGGTACAATGAGCAGTTCTTC.

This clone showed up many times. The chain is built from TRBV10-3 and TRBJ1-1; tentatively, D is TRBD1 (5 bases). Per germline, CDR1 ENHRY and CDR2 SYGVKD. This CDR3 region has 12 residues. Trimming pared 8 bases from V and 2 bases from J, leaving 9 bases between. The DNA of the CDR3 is TGTGCCATCTCCGACAGCAACACTGAAGCTTTCTTT. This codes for CAISDSNTEAFF.

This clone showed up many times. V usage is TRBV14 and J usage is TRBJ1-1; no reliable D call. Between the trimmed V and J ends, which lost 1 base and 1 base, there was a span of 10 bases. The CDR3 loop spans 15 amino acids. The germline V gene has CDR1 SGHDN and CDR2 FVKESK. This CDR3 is CASSQARGGNTEAFF. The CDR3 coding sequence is TGTGCCAGCAGCCAAGCACGGGGAGGGAACACTGAAGCTTTCTTT.

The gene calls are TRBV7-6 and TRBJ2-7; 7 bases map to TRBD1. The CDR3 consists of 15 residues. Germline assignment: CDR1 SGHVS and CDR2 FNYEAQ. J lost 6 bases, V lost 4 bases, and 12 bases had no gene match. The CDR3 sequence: CASSSRTGRGAEQYF. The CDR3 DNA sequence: TGTGCCAGCAGCTCAAGGACAGGTCGAGGTGCCGAGCAGTACTTC.

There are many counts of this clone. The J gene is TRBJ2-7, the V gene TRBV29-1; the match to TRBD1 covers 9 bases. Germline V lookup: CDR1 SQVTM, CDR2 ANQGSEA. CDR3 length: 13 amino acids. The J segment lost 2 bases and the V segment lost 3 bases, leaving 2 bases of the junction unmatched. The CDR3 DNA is TGCAGCGTTGAGGGGGACAGGGCCTACGAGCAGTACTTC. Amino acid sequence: CSVEGDRAYEQYF.

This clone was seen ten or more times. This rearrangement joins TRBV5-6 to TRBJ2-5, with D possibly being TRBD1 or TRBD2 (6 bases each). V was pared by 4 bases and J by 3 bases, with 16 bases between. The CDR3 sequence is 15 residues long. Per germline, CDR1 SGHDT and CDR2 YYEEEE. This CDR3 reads CASSRMSGGEETQYF. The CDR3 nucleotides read TGTGCCAGCAGCCGGATGTCCGGGGGCGAAGAGACCCAGTACTTC.

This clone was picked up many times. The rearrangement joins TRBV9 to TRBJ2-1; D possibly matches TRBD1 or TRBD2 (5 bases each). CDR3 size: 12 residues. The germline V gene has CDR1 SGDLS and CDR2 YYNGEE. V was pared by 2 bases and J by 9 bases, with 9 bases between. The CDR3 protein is CASSVRGPEQFF. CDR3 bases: TGTGCCAGCAGCGTTCGGGGACCTGAGCAGTTCTTC.

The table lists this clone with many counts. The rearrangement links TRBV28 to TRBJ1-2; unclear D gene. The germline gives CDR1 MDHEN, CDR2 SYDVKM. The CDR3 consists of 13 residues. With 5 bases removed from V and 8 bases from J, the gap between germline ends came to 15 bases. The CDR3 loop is CASSRVPGGGYTF. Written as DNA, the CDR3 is TGTGCCAGCAGTCGCGTTCCAGGCGGGGGCTACACCTTC.

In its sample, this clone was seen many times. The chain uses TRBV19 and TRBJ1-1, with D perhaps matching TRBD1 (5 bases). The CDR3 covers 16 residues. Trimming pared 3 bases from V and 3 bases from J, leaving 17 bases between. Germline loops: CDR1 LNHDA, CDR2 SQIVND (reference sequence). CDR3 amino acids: CASSIPLGGGDTEAFF. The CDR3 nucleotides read TGTGCCAGTAGTATCCCCCTCGGGGGGGGGGACACTGAAGCTTTCTTT.